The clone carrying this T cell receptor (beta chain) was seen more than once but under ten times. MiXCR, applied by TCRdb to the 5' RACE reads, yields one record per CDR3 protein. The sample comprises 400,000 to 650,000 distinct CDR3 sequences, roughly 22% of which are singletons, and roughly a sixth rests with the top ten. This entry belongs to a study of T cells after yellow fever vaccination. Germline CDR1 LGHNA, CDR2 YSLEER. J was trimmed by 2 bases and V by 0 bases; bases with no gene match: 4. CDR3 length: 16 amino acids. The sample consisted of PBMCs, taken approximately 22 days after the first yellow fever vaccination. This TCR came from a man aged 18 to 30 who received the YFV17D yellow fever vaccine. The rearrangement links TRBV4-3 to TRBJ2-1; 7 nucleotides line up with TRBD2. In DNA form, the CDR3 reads TGCGCCAGCAGCCAAGATTGGGGGACTACCTACAATGAGCAGTTCTTC. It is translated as CASSQDWGTTYNEQFF.